Sequencing of this T cell receptor (beta chain) was carried out in a study of breast tumors, draining lymph nodes, adjacent tissues. Germline CDR1 is DFQATT and CDR2 is SNEGSKA (reference sequence). The CDR3 loop spans 14 amino acids. V shed 6 bases and J shed 2 bases, with 15 bases lying between them. TCRdb fed the multiplex PCR reads into MiXCR, producing one record per CDR3 protein. The data hold about 7,600 distinct CDR3 sequences, with under 85% observed a single time. V gene TRBV20-1 combines with J gene TRBJ2-3; D could derive from TRBD1 or TRBD2 (7 bases each). Sequencing input: tumor-adjacent breast tissue. The receptor was derived from a female donor with breast cancer. Some clones in this sample may be carry-over from other donors' samples. Here the CDR3 DNA reads TGCAGTGCCCCCCAGGGGGGGTCCACAGATACGCAGTATTTT. It encodes CSAPQGGSTDTQYF.